This TCR beta chain was identified during a study of blood T cell repertoires in COVID-19. Study-level background: Donors in the United States, Italy and Spain gave samples during acute or convalescent COVID-19.

Libraries were prepared by immunoSEQ multiplex PCR; TCRdb keeps only in-frame clonotypes and omits some of them. The sample holds around 500,000 clones; approximately 88% are singletons and the top ten take over 1.5%. Per germline, CDR1 SGHRS and CDR2 YFSETQ. V lost 0 bases and J 1 base, leaving 8 bases between the germline ends. This CDR3 has 15 residues. The V and J genes are TRBV5-1 and TRBJ1-3, with D hard to call. Sequences were obtained from PBMCs or T cells enriched from blood (not recorded which). The receptor was isolated from a woman in her forties who had recovered from COVID-19. CDR3 protein: CASSLASGSGNTIYF. CDR3 coding DNA: TGCGCCAGCAGCTTGGCTTCGGGGTCTGGAAACACCATATATTTT.